What follows are 5 T cell receptor beta chains derived from one specimen sequenced in a study of blood T cell repertoires in COVID-19. The table came from immunoSEQ multiplex PCR; TCRdb's copy has only in-frame clones and leaves some out. The table shows 270,000 or so clones, with less than 90% occurring only once. The source material was peripheral blood. Every receptor here comes from a young woman with COVID-19, enrolled during active disease.

V usage is TRBV19 and J usage is TRBJ2-7, with no clear D. The CDR3 totals 14 residues. V shed 0 bases and J shed 4 bases, with 10 bases lying between them. CDR1 and CDR2 (germline): LNHDA, SQIVND (reference sequence). The DNA for the CDR3 is TGTGCCAGTAGTATAGATCTTCGAGGTTACGAGCAGTACTTC. Its protein is CASSIDLRGYEQYF.

This rearrangement joins TRBV24-1 to TRBJ1-1; D remains ambiguous. The CDR3 is made up of 13 amino acids. Germline-derived CDR1 and CDR2 are KGHDR and SFDVKD. Trimming shortened V by 9 bases and J by 1 base, and 11 bases separated the two germline ends. CDR3 DNA: TGTGCCACCCCCCGTTCGTGGAACACTGAAGCTTTCTTT. It yields the protein CATPRSWNTEAFF.

The chain carries TRBV5-4 and TRBJ2-7; 11 positions match TRBD2. The CDR3 is 15 amino acids. V dropped 4 bases and J dropped 2; count of bases not matched to a gene: 5. The germline gives CDR1 SGHNT, CDR2 YYREEE (reference sequence). In DNA form, the CDR3 reads TGTGCCAGCAGCCGGGTACTAGCGGGGGCCTACGAGCAGTACTTC. It yields the protein CASSRVLAGAYEQYF.

The chain combines TRBV7-9 with TRBJ1-2; 8 bases are shared with TRBD1. CDR3 length: 14 amino acids. With 2 bases clipped from V and 4 bases from J, the junction kept 3 bases outside the gene matches. Looked up from germline, CDR1 is SEHNR and CDR2 is FQNEAQ (reference sequence). The CDR3 sequence: CASSLTGGPYGYTF. CDR3 in DNA: TGTGCCAGCAGCTTAACAGGGGGGCCCTATGGCTACACCTTC.

In DNA form, the CDR3 reads TGTGCCAGCAGCGTAGGGGGCGGTCCTAAAGAGACCCAGTACTTC. It codes for CASSVGGGPKETQYF. The chain uses TRBV9 and TRBJ2-5; D is perhaps TRBD1 (5 bases). This CDR3 has 15 amino acids. From germline, CDR1 is SGDLS and CDR2 YYNGEE. V lost 0 bases to trimming and J lost 3 bases, with 12 bases between them.